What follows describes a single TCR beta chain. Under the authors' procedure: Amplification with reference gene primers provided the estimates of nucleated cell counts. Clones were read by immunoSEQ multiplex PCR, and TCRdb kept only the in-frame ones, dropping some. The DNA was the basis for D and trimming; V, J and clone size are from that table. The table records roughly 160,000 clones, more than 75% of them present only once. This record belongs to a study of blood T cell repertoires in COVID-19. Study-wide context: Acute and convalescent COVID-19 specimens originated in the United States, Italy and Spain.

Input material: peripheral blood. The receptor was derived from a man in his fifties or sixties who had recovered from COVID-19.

The CDR3 region has the DNA TGTGCCAGCAGCTTAACAGGGGGCAGTGGAAACACCATATATTTT. Its translation is CASSLTGGSGNTIYF. The rearrangement uses TRBV11-2 and TRBJ1-3; 9 nucleotides line up with TRBD1. CDR1 is SGHAT, CDR2 FQNNGV, per germline. J gave up 3 bases and V 2 bases, and 2 bases lay outside the gene matches. The CDR3 spans 15 residues. The full variable domain, rest sourced from reference TRBV11-2 and TRBJ1-3, is EAGVAQSPRYKIIEKRQSVAFWCNPISGHATLYWYQQILGQGPKLLIQFQNNGVVDDSQLPKDRFSAERLKGVDSTLKIQPAKLEDSAVYLCASSLTGGSGNTIYFGEGSWLTVV.